The source of this TCR beta chain is a study of Ad26.COV2.S vaccination and SARS-CoV-2 variants. Study-level findings and limits: Participants in the vaccine arm had higher spike-specific TCR breadth; placebo recipients had lower. Vaccine and placebo recipients had similar non-spike TCR breadth.

About this clone itself: Its antigen is currently unknown.

Produced via immunoSEQ multiplex PCR; TCRdb's table is partial and in-frame only. The sample contains about 350,000 clones, just over 90% of which appear only once. Sequencing was performed on peripheral blood, taken after recovery from COVID-19. This sequence was found in a human donor who had recovered from COVID-19.

This chain's CDR3 is CASSELRTGGYTF. The CDR3 DNA follows: TGTGCCAGCAGTGAACTGAGGACAGGTGGCTACACCTTC. The rearrangement joins TRBV25-1 to TRBJ1-2, with 7 bases fitting TRBD1. The trim removed 2 bases at V and 7 bases at J, leaving 4 bases unmatched. This CDR3 spans 13 amino acids. Germline CDR1 reads MGHDK; CDR2 reads SYGVNS.